Listed below are T cell receptor beta chains from one sample, sequenced in a study of blood T cell repertoires in COVID-19. Sequenced by immunoSEQ multiplex PCR; TCRdb stores in-frame clones only, minus some. In the table there are 380,000 or so clones, approximately 80% of which are singletons. Sequencing used peripheral blood. Every receptor here comes from a human donor with acute or convalescent COVID-19. The donor label of this sample is uncertain. Both conserved end residues are trimmed from each CDR3.

V gene: TRBV6-5
J gene: TRBJ2-1
CDR3 protein: ASSYSTGEQF

V gene: TRBV5-4
J gene: TRBJ2-3
CDR3 protein: ASSLPTSGLTDTQY

V gene: TRBV7-2
J gene: TRBJ1-2
CDR3 protein: ASSLGGGRTANYGYT

V gene: TRBV2
J gene: TRBJ1-4
CDR3 protein: ASSEHLRSNEKLF

V gene: TRBV5-5
J gene: TRBJ1-2
CDR3 protein: ASRPAPNYGYT

V gene: TRBV2
J gene: TRBJ1-5
CDR3 protein: ASSEGGVGGNQPQH

V gene: TRBV2
J gene: TRBJ2-7
CDR3 protein: ASSADRSVGEQY

V gene: TRBV2
J gene: TRBJ2-7
CDR3 protein: ASSAPFAGAGFYEQY

V gene: TRBV19
J gene: TRBJ1-2
CDR3 protein: ASRIDRVPNYGYT

V gene: TRBV7-9
J gene: TRBJ1-4
CDR3 protein: ASSLQGAGEKLF